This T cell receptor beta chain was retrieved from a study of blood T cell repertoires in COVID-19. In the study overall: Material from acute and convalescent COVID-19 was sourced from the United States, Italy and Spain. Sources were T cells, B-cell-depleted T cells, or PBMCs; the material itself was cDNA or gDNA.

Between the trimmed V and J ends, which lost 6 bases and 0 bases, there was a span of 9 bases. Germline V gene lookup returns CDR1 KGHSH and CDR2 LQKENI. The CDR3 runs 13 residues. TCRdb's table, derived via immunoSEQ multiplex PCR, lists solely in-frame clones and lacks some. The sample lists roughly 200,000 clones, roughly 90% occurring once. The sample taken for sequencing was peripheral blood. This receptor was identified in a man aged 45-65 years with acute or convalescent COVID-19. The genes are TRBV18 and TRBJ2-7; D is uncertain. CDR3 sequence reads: CASSPRSSYEQYF. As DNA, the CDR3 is TGTGCCAGCTCCCCTCGGAGCTCCTACGAGCAGTACTTC. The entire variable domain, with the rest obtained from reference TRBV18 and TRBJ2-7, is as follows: NAGVMQNPRHLVRRRGQEARLRCSPMKGHSHVYWYRQLPEEGLKFMVYLQKENIIDESGMPKERFSAEFPKEGPSILRIQQVVRGDSAAYFCASSPRSSYEQYFGPGTRLTVT.